Described below is a single T cell receptor beta chain sequence and its context. This clone was detected many times. What antigen it recognizes has not been identified. No per-base quality is available; no much larger clone lies one base away. These data are taken from a study of metastatic and nonmetastatic thyroid tumors (dated by TCRdb to about 2020). Study-wide context: The researchers compared repertoires between peripheral blood samples and tumor or nodule tissue samples from patients with malignant or benign thyroid disease.

Findings and caveats that apply to the study as a whole: TCR beta diversity was reported as significantly higher in malignant tumors than in benign nodules, in both blood and tumor samples.

CDR1 is given as MNHNS and CDR2 as SASEGT, both from the germline V gene. V loses 6 bases of germline sequence and J loses 0 bases, and the interval between the two ends is 12 bases. The CDR3 runs 14 residues from the cysteine to the phenylalanine. The CDR3 DNA has 42 bases and is translated from base 1. None of the patients had been given any treatment before thyroid surgery. Using T-cell receptor beta sequencing, the study looked back at clinical samples from patients collected from the early 2010s to the late 2010s. Library creation used PCR. For sequencing, an Illumina HiSeq 4000 was employed. High-throughput sequencing was used to profile the TCR beta-chain CDR3 region of each patient. The original methods were these. A classifier to discriminate distant-metastatic papillary thyroid cancer patients was built from CDR3 differences across clinicopathological groups. Repertoire diversity was assessed with the Shannon index, and tumor-blood repertoire similarity with the Morisita-Horn index. Using fastp trimming at Q25 and MiXCR clonotype assembly, TCRdb reanalyzed the public sequencing data and kept in-frame beta chains. What appears here as the V and J calls and clone size reflects TCRdb's work, not the paper's. In all, the sample holds approximately 14,000 clones, and 25% to 30% of those were seen once. The ten top clones hold approximately 52% of the sample.

This chain joins TRBV6-1 to TRBJ2-7, with a weak D call of TRBD1 (6 bases match). The clonotype originates from a male donor with papillary thyroid cancer or a benign thyroid nodule (not recorded which). Some clones in this sample may be carry-over from other donors' samples. Sequencing input: tumor tissue. The CDR3 protein: CASSRDRNSYEQYF. The DNA sequence follows: TGTGCCAGCAGCCGAGACAGGAACTCCTACGAGCAGTACTTC.